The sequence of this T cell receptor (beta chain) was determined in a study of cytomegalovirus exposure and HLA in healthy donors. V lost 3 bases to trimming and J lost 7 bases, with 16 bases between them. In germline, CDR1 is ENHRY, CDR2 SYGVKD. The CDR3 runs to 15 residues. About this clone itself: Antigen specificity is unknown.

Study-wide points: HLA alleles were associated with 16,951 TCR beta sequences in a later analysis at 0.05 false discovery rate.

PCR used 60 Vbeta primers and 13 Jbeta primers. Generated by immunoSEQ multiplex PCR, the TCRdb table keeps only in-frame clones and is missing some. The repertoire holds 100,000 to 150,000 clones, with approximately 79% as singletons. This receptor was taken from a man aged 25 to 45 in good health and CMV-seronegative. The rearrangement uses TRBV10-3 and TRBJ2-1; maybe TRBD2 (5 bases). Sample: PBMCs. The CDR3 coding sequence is TGTGCCATCAGTGAACCCACTAGATTGGGGAATGAGCAGTTCTTC. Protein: CAISEPTRLGNEQFF.